This T cell receptor (beta chain) was sequenced for a study of long-term antiretroviral therapy in people with HIV. Version v3.0 of the immunoSEQ assay ran at survey level. Sequenced by immunoSEQ multiplex PCR; TCRdb stores in-frame clones only, minus some. The sample shows tens of thousands of clones, over 80% of them seen only once. Study results and limitations: Adherence to ART, viral resistance and therapy changes lacked any data.

As for this clone: The target antigen is unknown.

This CDR3 is built from 16 residues. Germline V gene lookup returns CDR1 SEHNR and CDR2 FQNEAQ (reference sequence). V trimming: 4 bases; J trimming: 8 bases; junction bases outside the gene matches: 13. This sequence was found in a man aged 25-40 years with HIV. The V call is TRBV7-9, the J call TRBJ1-2, with TRBD1 matching over 10 bases. Here the sequenced sample was unsorted PBMCs, taken roughly 4.1 years after starting antiretroviral therapy. CDR3 DNA: TGTGCCAGCAGCTCTCAGGACTGGACAGGGGGTAGAGGCTACACCTTC. Protein: CASSSQDWTGGRGYTF.